Following are 5 T cell receptor beta chains from one sample sequenced in a study of shared clonotypes between healthy human individuals (dated by TCRdb to 2018 to 2020). The library was prepared using the immunoSEQ multiplex PCR assay. TCRdb took over this immuneACCESS table, retaining in-frame rearrangements with V and J assigned. Such tables are incomplete; in checked studies, under half of the missing clones stem from an unresolved V gene, and the remainder is unexplained. The sample profile shows just over 2,000,000 clones; 90% to 95% of them were found once. The ten largest clonotypes hold 0.1% to 0.15% of the sample. Sequenced input: naive CD4+ T cells sorted from blood. The meaning of the sample's cell subset or site label: CD45RA+ positively selected. The receptors were gathered from a man aged 18 to 29 in good health.

The chain uses TRBV15 and TRBJ2-3; possibly TRBD1 for D (6 bases). Per the germline V gene, CDR1 is LNHNV and CDR2 is YYDKDF (reference sequence). V was pared by 0 bases and J by 4 bases, with 14 bases between. The CDR3 loop spans 16 amino acids. The CDR3 sequence: CATSRDLRGLADTQYF. Written as DNA, the CDR3 is TGTGCCACCAGCAGAGATCTCAGGGGCCTGGCAGATACGCAGTATTTT.

The V gene is TRBV6-1, the J gene TRBJ2-3; 10 bases agree with TRBD2. Germline-derived CDR1 and CDR2 are MNHNS and SASEGT. CDR3 length equals 14 residues. With V trimmed by 3 bases and J by 6 bases, 3 bases remained unmatched. CDR3 nucleotides: TGTGCCAGCAGTGAGCCTAGCGGGGGTGATACGCAGTATTTT. This codes for CASSEPSGGDTQYF.

The rearrangement joins TRBV28 to TRBJ2-1; 9 bases line up with TRBD2. Germline CDR1 MDHEN, CDR2 SYDVKM. V was pared by 5 bases and J by 6 bases, with 11 bases of the junction left unmatched. This CDR3 has 16 residues. The CDR3 DNA is TGTGCCAGCAGTCTTCGATTGGGACTAGCATCCAATGAGCAGTTCTTC. Amino acids: CASSLRLGLASNEQFF. Variable domain in full (rest from reference TRBV28 and TRBJ2-1): DVKVTQSSRYLVKRTGEKVFLECVQDMDHENMFWYRQDPGLGLRLIYFSYDVKMKEKGDIPEGYSVSREKKERFSLILESASTNQTSMYLCASSLRLGLASNEQFFGPGTRLTVL.

The genes are TRBV6-1 and TRBJ1-1, with D tentatively TRBD1 (5 bases). Per germline, CDR1 MNHNS and CDR2 SASEGT. This CDR3 is 14 amino acids long. V was shortened by 2 bases and J by 3 bases, with 10 bases between the two germline ends. CDR3 residues: CASSEPGRDTEAFF. The CDR3 DNA is TGTGCCAGCAGTGAACCGGGCAGGGACACTGAAGCTTTCTTT.

This clone was detected only once. One junction end does not reproduce the germline sequence, and a read error may be involved. CDR3 loop: CASSPDRVNTGELFF. In DNA, the CDR3 is TGTGCTAGCAGTCCGGACAGGGTGAACACCGGGGAGCTGTTTTTT. This rearrangement joins TRBV7-7 to TRBJ2-2, with 8 bases that match TRBD1. CDR3 length: 15 residues. Per the germline V gene, CDR1 is SSHAT and CDR2 is FNYEAQ (reference sequence).